Presented here are 30 T cell receptor beta chains from one specimen sequenced in a study of post-analysis software for immune sequencing data. Notes on the study in general: Controls showed lower frequencies than patients for five or six TRBV segments, and TRBV5-6, TRBV5-1 and TRBV20-1 were among these.

No antigen has been assigned to these receptors. Built from TCR beta cDNA, the libraries had unique molecular identifiers in them. In TCRdb, the PCR reads were re-called with MiXCR into one record per CDR3 protein. The sample lists roughly 570,000 distinct CDR3 sequences; roughly 34% were seen once. The sequenced sample was blood. The receptors here all came from a girl aged 2-17 years with multiple sclerosis.

The chain employs TRBV6-1 and TRBJ2-6; D remains ambiguous. The CDR3 consists of 13 residues. CDR1 MNHNS and CDR2 SASEGT come from the germline V gene. Trimming removed 8 bases from V and 0 bases from J, with 5 bases in between. CDR3 protein: CASLYSGANVLTF. CDR3 in DNA: TGTGCCAGCCTTTACTCTGGGGCCAACGTCCTGACTTTC.

This clonotype was detected once. At one end the junction does not follow the germline gene, possibly because of a read error. The CDR3, as DNA: TGTGTCAGCAGCTATGGGGACAGGGTAAAAGAGCAGTTCTTC. As protein: CVSSYGDRVKEQFF. The chain has TRBV11-1 and TRBJ2-1, with 9 bases matching TRBD1. CDR3 length: 14 amino acids. Germline V gene sequence: CDR1 SGHAT, CDR2 FQDESV (reference sequence).

This clonotype was recorded many times. The V gene is TRBV7-6, the J gene TRBJ2-3, with D possibly being TRBD1 or TRBD2 (7 bases each). The V end lost 0 bases, the J end lost 4 bases, and 17 bases lay between the germline ends. The CDR3 extends over 17 amino acids. CDR1 and CDR2 (germline): SGHVS, FNYEAQ. CDR3 nucleotides: TGTGCCAGCAGCTTAGCGTATCCAGGGGGAGGGGCAGATACGCAGTATTTT. Translated, it gives CASSLAYPGGGADTQYF.

This clonotype appeared once. V usage is TRBV5-5 and J usage is TRBJ2-5; D is perhaps TRBD1 (5 bases). With 0 bases removed from V and 0 bases from J, the gap between germline ends came to 15 bases. Germline assignment: CDR1 SGHKS and CDR2 YYEKEE (reference sequence). This CDR3 has 17 amino acids. The CDR3 sequence is CASSLAEAGRYQETQYF. The CDR3 DNA is TGTGCCAGCAGCTTGGCCGAGGCAGGGCGGTACCAAGAGACCCAGTACTTC.

The chain employs TRBV7-9 and TRBJ1-1, with 11 bases aligning to TRBD1. J lost 3 bases, V lost 5 bases, and 8 bases had no gene match. Germline CDR1 reads SEHNR; CDR2 reads FQNEAQ (reference sequence). The CDR3 has 16 residues. The CDR3 DNA sequence: TGTGCCAGCAGCACCCGGACAGGGGGCGCTGACACTGAAGCTTTCTTT. Amino acids: CASSTRTGGADTEAFF. Full variable domain (missing parts from reference TRBV7-9 and TRBJ1-1): DTGVSQNPRHKITKRGQNVTFRCDPISEHNRLYWYRQTLGQGPEFLTYFQNEAQLEKSRLLSDRFSAERPKGSFSTLEIQRTEQGDSAMYLCASSTRTGGADTEAFFGQGTRLTVV.

Concerning this clonotype itself: A junction end diverges from the germline sequence, so it may reflect a read error. The chain joins TRBV4-1 to TRBJ2-7; 12 bases are shared with TRBD2. Germline V CDR1 and CDR2: MGHRA, YSYEKL. CDR3 size: 15 residues. CDR3 protein: CAGSPGLAGTYEQYF. CDR3 in DNA: TGCGCCGGCAGCCCTGGACTAGCGGGGACCTACGAGCAGTACTTC.

The chain is built from TRBV5-1 and TRBJ2-5; perhaps TRBD1 as D (6 bases). The CDR3 has 12 residues. CDR1 SGHRS and CDR2 YFSETQ come from the germline V gene. The V end lost 6 bases, the J end lost 5 bases, and 11 bases lay between the germline ends. The CDR3: CASNRQGETQYF. DNA of the CDR3: TGCGCCAGCAACCGGCAGGGGGAGACCCAGTACTTC. The full variable domain, rest sourced from reference TRBV5-1 and TRBJ2-5, is KAGVTQTPRYLIKTRGQQVTLSCSPISGHRSVSWYQQTPGQGLQFLFEYFSETQRNKGNFPGRFSGRQFSNSRSEMNVSTLELGDSALYLCASNRQGETQYFGPGTRLLVL.

This clonotype has just a few counts. The chain couples TRBV6-5 to TRBJ2-3, with TRBD2 matching 10 bases. The CDR3 runs 15 residues. V was pared by 6 bases and J by 5 bases, with 8 bases of the junction left unmatched. From germline, CDR1 is MNHEY and CDR2 SVGAGI. CDR3 coding DNA: TGTGCCAGCAGATGGAGCGGGGGGGTAGGAGATACGCAGTATTTT. It specifies CASRWSGGVGDTQYF.

This clonotype appeared many times. The chain combines TRBV9 with TRBJ1-2; 8 bases fit TRBD1. This CDR3 region has 16 residues. The V and J ends lost 1 base and 2 bases, in that order; junction bases with no gene match: 7. In germline, CDR1 is SGDLS, CDR2 YYNGEE. CDR3 DNA sequence: TGTGCCAGCAGCGTAACCCCCAGGGGGCCCAACTATGGCTACACCTTC. This codes for CASSVTPRGPNYGYTF.

This clonotype was counted between two and nine times. The rearrangement joins TRBV4-2 to TRBJ2-3; D unresolved. Germline-derived CDR1 and CDR2 are LGHNA and YNFKEQ. CDR3 length: 15 amino acids. V was trimmed by 4 bases and J by 0 bases, leaving 11 bases between them. The CDR3: CASSPFSASTDTQYF. CDR3 sequence (DNA): TGTGCCAGCAGCCCGTTCTCAGCTAGCACAGATACGCAGTATTTT.

As for this clonotype: The junction departs from germline at one end; a sequencing error may be responsible. This rearrangement joins TRBV12-3 or TRBV12-4 to TRBJ1-2, with TRBD1 identical over 9 bases. The CDR3 has 18 residues. The CDR3 bases are TGTGCCAGCAGTTTAAGGATGGGACAGGGAGTTACTAACTATGGCCACACCTTC. Its translation: CASSLRMGQGVTNYGHTF.

This chain links TRBV3-1 with TRBJ2-5; D gene unclear. Per the germline V gene, CDR1 is LGHDT and CDR2 is YNNKEL (reference sequence). The CDR3 contains 15 residues. Trimming cost V 4 bases and J 5 bases, with 17 bases left between them. DNA for the CDR3: TGTGCCAGCAGCCGGGCGGCCGGTGGAATGGAGACCCAGTACTTC. The encoded protein is CASSRAAGGMETQYF.

This chain joins TRBV4-1 and TRBJ1-1; no reliable D call. Germline values: CDR1 MGHRA, CDR2 YSYEKL. V lost 4 bases and J 3 bases, leaving 12 bases between the germline ends. The CDR3 runs to 14 residues. CDR3 loop: CASSRRGRDTEAFF. The CDR3 DNA reads TGCGCCAGCAGCCGCCGGGGAAGGGACACTGAAGCTTTCTTT.

The chain couples TRBV2 to TRBJ1-2; TRBD1 agrees at 7 bases. V gave up 7 bases and J gave up 0 bases; unmatched junction bases: 5. Germline V lookup: CDR1 SNHLY, CDR2 FYNNEI. CDR3 size: 14 residues. CDR3 coding DNA: TGTGCCAGCAAAGGGGGCGTCGCTAACTATGGCTACACCTTC. Translation gives CASKGGVANYGYTF.

The chain joins TRBV11-1 to TRBJ2-5; D possibly matches TRBD1 or TRBD2 (5 bases each). The CDR3 is 15 amino acids. V was cut by 4 bases and J by 1 base, with 13 bases left in between. CDR1 is SGHAT and CDR2 is FQDESV in the germline V gene (reference sequence). CDR3: CASSSPLRGQETQYF. CDR3 in DNA: TGTGCCAGCAGCTCGCCGCTGAGGGGCCAAGAGACCCAGTACTTC.

The chain joins TRBV9 to TRBJ2-7; TRBD1 matches at 7 bases. Germline trimming cut 4 bases from V and 10 bases from J; bases unmatched to any gene: 14. The CDR3 has 14 amino acids. Per the germline V gene, CDR1 is SGDLS and CDR2 is YYNGEE. CDR3 in DNA: TGTGCCAGCAGCCCTTCGGACAGGCAAGACACCCAGTACTTC. Translation gives CASSPSDRQDTQYF.

The chain recombines TRBV7-9 with TRBJ1-2, with D possibly matching TRBD1 (5 bases). Trimming cost V 4 bases and J 5 bases, with 14 bases left between them. This CDR3 spans 14 amino acids. Looked up from germline, CDR1 is SEHNR and CDR2 is FQNEAQ (reference sequence). The CDR3 region is CASSSGVLWYGYTF. The DNA of the CDR3 is TGTGCCAGCAGCTCGGGGGTGCTCTGGTATGGCTACACCTTC.

The V gene is TRBV12-5, the J gene TRBJ2-1; unclear D gene. In germline, CDR1 is LGHNT, CDR2 FRNRAP. This CDR3 contains 12 residues. Between the trimmed V and J ends, which lost 1 base and 8 bases, there was a span of 6 bases. DNA for the CDR3: TGTGCTAGTGGTTTGGGGGCGTATGAGCAGTTCTTC. The encoded protein is CASGLGAYEQFF.

The CDR3 bases are TGCAGTGCTTCCGGGGGCCGACGGGATACGCAGTATTTT. This sequence encodes CSASGGRRDTQYF. The rearrangement links TRBV20-1 to TRBJ2-3; D may match TRBD1 or TRBD2 (6 bases each). Trimming removed 5 bases at V and 6 bases at J, with 15 bases between. The CDR3 spans 13 residues. CDR1 is DFQATT, CDR2 SNEGSKA, per germline (reference sequence).

This clonotype has just a few counts. The chain couples TRBV2 to TRBJ1-2; a weak D match, TRBD1 (5 bases). The germline V and J ends were trimmed by 7 bases and 13 bases, with 22 bases remaining between them. Per germline, CDR1 SNHLY and CDR2 FYNNEI. The CDR3 has 13 amino acids. CDR3 sequence: CASNTRTTALSTF. In nucleotides, the CDR3 is TGTGCCAGCAATACAAGAACGACAGCTCTGAGCACCTTC.

This clonotype has only a few counts. The chain employs TRBV4-1 and TRBJ2-4, with TRBD1 matching 7 bases. CDR1 MGHRA and CDR2 YSYEKL come from the germline V gene. The V segment lost 3 bases and the J segment 13 bases; nucleotides outside the gene matches: 9. This CDR3 has 13 residues. The CDR3 DNA follows: TGCGCCAGCAGCCAGACCAGGGACAGTGAGCAGTACTTC. Amino acid sequence: CASSQTRDSEQYF.

In its sample, this clonotype was seen a few times. The chain links TRBV28 to TRBJ2-3; 8 bases align to TRBD2. Germline V CDR1 and CDR2: MDHEN, SYDVKM. The CDR3 has 16 amino acids. Trimming took 6 bases from V and 2 from J; bases not matched to a gene: 10. The CDR3, as DNA: TGTGCCAGCAGCCGTGGGCTAGCGGGCTACACAGATACGCAGTATTTT. It specifies CASSRGLAGYTDTQYF.

The chain uses TRBV24-1 and TRBJ2-3; a possible D gene is TRBD1 (5 bases). The CDR3 consists of 16 residues. Trimming left V 3 bases short and J 3 bases short, with 15 bases between. In germline, CDR1 is KGHDR, CDR2 SFDVKD. The CDR3 DNA follows: TGTGCCACCAGTGATACCACCGGCAGGGTGACAGATACGCAGTATTTT. This sequence encodes CATSDTTGRVTDTQYF.

In this sample, this clonotype turned up a few times. This chain uses TRBV5-1 with TRBJ2-7, with TRBD2 matching 9 bases. J gave up 7 bases and V 4 bases, and 18 bases lay outside the gene matches. Per germline, CDR1 SGHRS and CDR2 YFSETQ. The CDR3 totals 17 residues. In nucleotides, the CDR3 is TGCGCCAGCAGCCCAATTACGGGCGGGGGGGCCTACAATGAGCAGTACTTC. Protein sequence: CASSPITGGGAYNEQYF.

This sequence joins TRBV11-2 and TRBJ2-3; 8 bases are a match to TRBD2. The germline V gene has CDR1 SGHAT and CDR2 FQNNGV. The CDR3 runs 14 residues. After removal of 4 bases from V and 6 bases from J, the junction contained 6 bases not matched to a gene. CDR3 sequence reads: CASSSTGGPDTQYF. CDR3 DNA: TGTGCCAGCAGCTCGACGGGGGGGCCGGATACGCAGTATTTT.

V is TRBV10-3 and J is TRBJ2-1, with 9 bases matching TRBD2. Germline V lookup: CDR1 ENHRY, CDR2 SYGVKD. V lost 10 bases to trimming and J lost 9 bases; unmatched junction nucleotides: 7. CDR3 size: 12 residues. DNA of the CDR3: TGTGCCACTTTAGCGGGAGAGGGTGAGCAGTTCTTC. Translated: CATLAGEGEQFF.

CDR3: CASSPIFSNQPQHF. The CDR3 DNA reads as TGCGCCAGCAGCCCAATTTTCAGCAATCAGCCCCAGCATTTT. J is TRBJ1-5 and V is TRBV4-1; D is unresolved. This CDR3 region has 14 residues. The germline V gene has CDR1 MGHRA and CDR2 YSYEKL. V gave up 4 bases and J gave up 1 base, with 8 bases separating them.

This clonotype came up a few times. CDR3 protein: CASSTGLGGTDTQYF. The CDR3 DNA sequence: TGTGCCAGCAGCACAGGACTAGGTGGCACAGATACGCAGTATTTT. The V call is TRBV7-2, the J call TRBJ2-3; 7 bases fit TRBD2. The CDR3 extends over 15 amino acids. The V and J ends lost 5 bases and 1 base, in that order; junction bases with no gene match: 6. Per the germline V gene, CDR1 is SGHTA and CDR2 is FQGNSA.

The CDR3 coding sequence is TGTGCCAGCAGCTTTCAGTCGTACAGCAGGTATCCCGAAGATAATTCACCCCTCCACTTT. Residues: CASSFQSYSRYPEDNSPLHF. The J gene is TRBJ1-6, the V gene TRBV5-6; D gene ambiguous. Trimming left V 2 bases short and J 5 bases short, with 26 bases between. The CDR3 sequence is 20 residues long. CDR1 and CDR2 (germline): SGHDT, YYEEEE.

This clonotype appeared a few times. The rearrangement uses TRBV29-1 and TRBJ2-7; TRBD2 agrees at 7 bases. Germline V gives CDR1 SQVTM, CDR2 ANQGSEA. The V gene end was trimmed by 4 bases and the J gene end by 3 bases; junction bases not matched to a gene: 3. CDR3 length: 12 residues. The CDR3 nucleotides are TGCAGCGTTGTTGGACTAGTCTACGAGCAGTACTTC. Protein product: CSVVGLVYEQYF.